The present entry profiles one T cell receptor beta chain with its context. Its matching antigen is unknown. It was with 60 Vbeta and 13 Jbeta primers that the PCR ran. Generated by immunoSEQ multiplex PCR, the TCRdb table keeps only in-frame clones and is missing some. The sample yields approximately 180,000 clones, roughly 87% seen once. The data are from a study of cytomegalovirus exposure and HLA in healthy donors. Notes on the study in general: In a later analysis, an Asian-associated ancestry cluster reportedly showed fewer N-insertions than the roughly 650-donor mean. Among TCR sequences, most were rare, though some public TCRs appeared in many donors.

CDR3 size: 14 residues. J was trimmed by 7 bases and V by 6 bases; bases with no gene match: 12. Germline values: CDR1 GTSNPN, CDR2 SVGIG (reference sequence). The V gene is TRBV30, the J gene TRBJ1-2; 9 positions agree with TRBD1. Sequencing was carried out using PBMCs. The receptor was derived from a girl less than two years old in good health and CMV-seronegative. CDR3 sequence reads: CACPTSGTGRGYTF. In nucleotides, the CDR3 is TGTGCCTGCCCAACGTCCGGGACAGGGCGTGGCTACACCTTC.